These 5 T cell receptor beta chains were sequenced from one sample in a study of T cell responses to AZD1222 COVID-19 vaccine. Method: immunoSEQ multiplex PCR; TCRdb's copy keeps in-frame clones and lacks some. Here the sample spans about 99,000 clones, over 70% being singletons. The material was peripheral blood, obtained on day 0 of AZD1222 vaccination. All receptors come from an adult in good health.

The rearrangement uses TRBV7-2 and TRBJ2-7; no firm D call. Germline-derived CDR1 and CDR2 are SGHTA and FQGNSA. Trimming removed 1 base at V and 5 bases at J, with 3 bases between. The CDR3 loop spans 11 amino acids. Here the CDR3 DNA reads TGTGCCAGCAGCTTAGTCCACGAGCAGTACTTC. This sequence encodes CASSLVHEQYF.

The rearrangement uses TRBV6-2 or TRBV6-3 and TRBJ1-2; the match to TRBD1 covers 9 bases. V lost 4 bases, J lost 4 bases, and 1 base stayed unmatched. Germline CDR1 MNHEY, CDR2 SVGEGT. This CDR3 spans 13 amino acids. CDR3 in amino acids: CASSSQGAYGYTF. The DNA for the CDR3 is TGTGCCAGCAGTTCACAGGGGGCCTATGGCTACACCTTC.

The CDR3 spells CANRGMDTEAFF. The CDR3 bases are TGTGCCAACAGGGGAATGGACACTGAAGCTTTCTTT. The genes are TRBV7-9 and TRBJ1-1; 7 positions match TRBD1. CDR1 is SEHNR and CDR2 is FQNEAQ in the germline V gene (reference sequence). The CDR3 consists of 12 residues. The ends lost 10 bases at V and 3 bases at J; junction bases unmatched: 5.

The rearrangement uses TRBV4-2 and TRBJ2-7; 8 bases fit TRBD1. The CDR3 is 17 residues long. Germline CDR1 reads LGHNA; CDR2 reads YNFKEQ. The V segment lost 0 bases and the J segment 4 bases; nucleotides outside the gene matches: 11. CDR3 residues: CASSQDGAGGLSYEQYF. The DNA of the CDR3 is TGTGCCAGCAGCCAAGATGGGGCAGGGGGCCTTTCTTACGAGCAGTACTTC.

This clone came up once. CDR3 sequence (DNA): TGTGCCAGCAGCGGCGAGGGGACTTCCTACGAGCAGTACTTC. Its translation: CASSGEGTSYEQYF. The V call is TRBV9, the J call TRBJ2-7; possible D gene TRBD2, 6 bases. Trimming left V 3 bases short and J 1 base short, with 11 bases between. In germline, CDR1 is SGDLS, CDR2 YYNGEE. The CDR3 spans 14 residues. The full variable domain, its missing parts supplied by reference TRBV9 and TRBJ2-7, is DSGVTQTPKHLITATGQRVTLRCSPRSGDLSVYWYQQSLDQGLQFLIQYYNGEERAKGNILERFSAQQFPDLHSELNLSSLELGDSALYFCASSGEGTSYEQYFGPGTRLTVT.